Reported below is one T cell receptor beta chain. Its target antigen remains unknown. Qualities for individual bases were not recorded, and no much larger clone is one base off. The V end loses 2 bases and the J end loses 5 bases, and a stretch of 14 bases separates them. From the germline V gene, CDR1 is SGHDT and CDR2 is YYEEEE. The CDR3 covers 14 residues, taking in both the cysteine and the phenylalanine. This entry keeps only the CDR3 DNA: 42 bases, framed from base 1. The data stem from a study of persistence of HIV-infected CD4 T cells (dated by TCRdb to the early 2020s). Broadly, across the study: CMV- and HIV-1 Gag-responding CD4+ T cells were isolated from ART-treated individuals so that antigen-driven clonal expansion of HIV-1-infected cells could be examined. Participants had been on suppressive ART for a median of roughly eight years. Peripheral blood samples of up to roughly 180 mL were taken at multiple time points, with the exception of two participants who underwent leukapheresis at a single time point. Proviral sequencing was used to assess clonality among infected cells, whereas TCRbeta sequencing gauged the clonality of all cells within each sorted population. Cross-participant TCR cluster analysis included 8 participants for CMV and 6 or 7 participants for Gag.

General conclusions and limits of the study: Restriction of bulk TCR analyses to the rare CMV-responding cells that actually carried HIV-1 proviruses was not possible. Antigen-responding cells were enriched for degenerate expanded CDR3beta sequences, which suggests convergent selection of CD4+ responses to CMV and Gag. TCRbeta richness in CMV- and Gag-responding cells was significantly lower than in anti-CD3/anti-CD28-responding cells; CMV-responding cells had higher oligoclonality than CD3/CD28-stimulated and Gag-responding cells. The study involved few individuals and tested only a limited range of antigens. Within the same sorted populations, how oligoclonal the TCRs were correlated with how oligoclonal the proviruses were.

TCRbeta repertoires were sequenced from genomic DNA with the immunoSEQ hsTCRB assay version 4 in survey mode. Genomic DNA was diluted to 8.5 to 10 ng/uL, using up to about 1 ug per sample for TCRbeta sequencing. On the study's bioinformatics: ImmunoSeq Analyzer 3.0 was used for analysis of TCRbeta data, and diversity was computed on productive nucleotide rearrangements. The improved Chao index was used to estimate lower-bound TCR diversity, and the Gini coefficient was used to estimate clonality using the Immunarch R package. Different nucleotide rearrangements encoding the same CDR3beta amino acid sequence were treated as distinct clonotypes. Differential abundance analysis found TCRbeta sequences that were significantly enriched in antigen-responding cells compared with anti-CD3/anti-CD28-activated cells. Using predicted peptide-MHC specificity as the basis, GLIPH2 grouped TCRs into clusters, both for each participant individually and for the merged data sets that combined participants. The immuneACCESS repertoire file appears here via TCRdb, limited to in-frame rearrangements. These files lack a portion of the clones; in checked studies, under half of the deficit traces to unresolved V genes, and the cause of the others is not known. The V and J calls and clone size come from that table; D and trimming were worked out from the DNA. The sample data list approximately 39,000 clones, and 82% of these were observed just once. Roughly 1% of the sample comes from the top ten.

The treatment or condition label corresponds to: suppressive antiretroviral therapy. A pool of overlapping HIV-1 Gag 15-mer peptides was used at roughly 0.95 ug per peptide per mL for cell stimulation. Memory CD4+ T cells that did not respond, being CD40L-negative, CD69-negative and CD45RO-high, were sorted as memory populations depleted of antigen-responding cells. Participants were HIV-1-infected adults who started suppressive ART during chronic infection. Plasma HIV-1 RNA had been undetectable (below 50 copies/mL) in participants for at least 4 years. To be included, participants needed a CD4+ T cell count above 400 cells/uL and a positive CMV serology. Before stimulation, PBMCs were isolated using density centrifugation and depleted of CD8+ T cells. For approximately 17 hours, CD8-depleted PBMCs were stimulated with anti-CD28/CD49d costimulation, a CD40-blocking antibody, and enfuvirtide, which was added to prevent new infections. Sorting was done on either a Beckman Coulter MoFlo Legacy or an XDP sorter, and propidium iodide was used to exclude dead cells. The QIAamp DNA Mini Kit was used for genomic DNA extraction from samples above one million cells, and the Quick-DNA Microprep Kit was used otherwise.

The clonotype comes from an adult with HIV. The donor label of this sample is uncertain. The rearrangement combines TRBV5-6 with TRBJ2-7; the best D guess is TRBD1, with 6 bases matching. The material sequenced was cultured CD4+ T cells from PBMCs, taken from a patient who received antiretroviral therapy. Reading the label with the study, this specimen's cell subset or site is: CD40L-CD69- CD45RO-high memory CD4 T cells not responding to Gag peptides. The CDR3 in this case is CASSFNREIHEQYF. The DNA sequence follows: TGTGCCAGCAGCTTTAACAGGGAGATCCACGAGCAGTACTTC. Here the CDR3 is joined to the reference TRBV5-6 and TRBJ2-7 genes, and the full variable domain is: DAGVTQSPTHLIKTRGQQVTLRCSPKSGHDTVSWYQQALGQGPQFIFQYYEEEERQRGNFPDRFSGHQFPNYSSELNVNALLLGDSALYLCASSFNREIHEQYFGPGTRLTVT.